This T cell receptor (beta chain) was recovered during a study of T cell clones after liver transplantation. Study at large: A pre-transplant mixed lymphocyte reaction with TCRbeta sequencing defined graft-donor-reactive clones followed in post-transplant blood. Tolerant meant at least one year fully off immunosuppression without liver enzymes above twice normal. Overall study findings and caveats: Rather than being deleted, graft donor-reactive T cells may have moved into the graft.

As concerns this clone: The antigen remains unidentified.

V gave up 4 bases and J gave up 0 bases; unmatched junction bases: 9. The germline CDR1 and CDR2 sequences are SGHDT and YYEEEE. The CDR3 spans 17 residues. The method was immunoSEQ multiplex PCR; TCRdb's version includes in-frame clones alone and lacks a portion of them. The repertoire holds some 12,000 clones, with roughly 80% as singletons. This TCR came from a human patient who received a liver transplant. Some T cells may originate from the graft donor. The chain employs TRBV5-6 and TRBJ1-3, with 8 bases lining up with TRBD1. The sequencing here drew on CD8+ T cells from blood, taken at the 22-month timepoint. CDR3 sequence: CASSLLGTGDSGNTIYF. DNA for the CDR3: TGTGCCAGCAGCCTATTAGGGACAGGAGACTCTGGAAACACCATATATTTT.